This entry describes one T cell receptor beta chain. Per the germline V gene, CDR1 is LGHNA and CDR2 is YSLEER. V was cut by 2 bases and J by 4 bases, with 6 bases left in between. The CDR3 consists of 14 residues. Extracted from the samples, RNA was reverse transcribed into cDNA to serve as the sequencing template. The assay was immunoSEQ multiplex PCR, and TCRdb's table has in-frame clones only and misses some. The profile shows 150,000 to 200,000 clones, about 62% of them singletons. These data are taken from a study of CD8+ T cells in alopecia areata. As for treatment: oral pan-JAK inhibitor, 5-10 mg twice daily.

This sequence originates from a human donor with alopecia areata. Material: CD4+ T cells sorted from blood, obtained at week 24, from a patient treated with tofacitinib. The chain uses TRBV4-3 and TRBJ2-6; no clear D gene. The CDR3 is CASSQNHGANVLTF. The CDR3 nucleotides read TGCGCCAGCAGCCAAAATCACGGGGCCAACGTCCTGACTTTC.